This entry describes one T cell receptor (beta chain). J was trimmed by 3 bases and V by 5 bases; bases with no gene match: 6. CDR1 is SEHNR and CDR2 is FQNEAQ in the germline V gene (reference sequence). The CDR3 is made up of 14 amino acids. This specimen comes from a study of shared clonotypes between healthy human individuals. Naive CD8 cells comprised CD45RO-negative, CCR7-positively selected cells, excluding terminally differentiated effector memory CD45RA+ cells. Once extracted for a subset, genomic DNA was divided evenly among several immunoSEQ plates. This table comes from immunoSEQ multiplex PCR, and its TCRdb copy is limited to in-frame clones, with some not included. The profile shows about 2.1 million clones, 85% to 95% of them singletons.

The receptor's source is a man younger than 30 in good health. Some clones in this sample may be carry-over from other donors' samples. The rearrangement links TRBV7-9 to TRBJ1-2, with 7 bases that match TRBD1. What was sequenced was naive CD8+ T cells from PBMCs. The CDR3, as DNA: TGTGCCAGCAGCGCGTTAGGGACAGACTATGGCTACACCTTC. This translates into CASSALGTDYGYTF. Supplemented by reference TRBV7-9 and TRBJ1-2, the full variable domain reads DTGVSQNPRHKITKRGQNVTFRCDPISEHNRLYWYRQTLGQGPEFLTYFQNEAQLEKSRLLSDRFSAERPKGSFSTLEIQRTEQGDSAMYLCASSALGTDYGYTFGSGTRLTVV.